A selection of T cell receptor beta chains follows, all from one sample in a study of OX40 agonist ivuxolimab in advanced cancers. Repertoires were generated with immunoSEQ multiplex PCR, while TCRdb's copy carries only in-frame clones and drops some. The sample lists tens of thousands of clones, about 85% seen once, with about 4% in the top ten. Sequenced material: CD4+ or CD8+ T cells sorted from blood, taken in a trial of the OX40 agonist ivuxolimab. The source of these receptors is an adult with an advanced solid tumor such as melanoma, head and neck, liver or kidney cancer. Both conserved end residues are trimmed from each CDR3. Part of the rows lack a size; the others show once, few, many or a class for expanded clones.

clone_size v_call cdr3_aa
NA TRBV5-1 ASSLGVGLSYEQY
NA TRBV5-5 ASSLGLGDGNTIY
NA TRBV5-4 ASSGPLQETQY
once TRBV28 ASSTQGAQWTEAF
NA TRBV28 ASSLYGKGMGGGPGYT
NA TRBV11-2 ASSLVGGRAGELF
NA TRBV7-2 ASSLGLVYEQY
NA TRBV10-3 ATRDDRDTEAF
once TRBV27 ASRYSGTGVFGEQY
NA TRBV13 ASSLYPTEQY
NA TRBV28 ASSFDSGRWKTQY
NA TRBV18 ASSPRDSTEAGEKLF
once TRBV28 ASQVDSSYEQY
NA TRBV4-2 ASSPLTGIKGTEAF
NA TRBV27 ASSLSPSDEQY
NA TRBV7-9 ACGGDETQY
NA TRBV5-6 ASSTPRGLAAVTGELF
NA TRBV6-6 ASSSWDTNYEQY
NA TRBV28 ASIYQEGQSHNQPQH
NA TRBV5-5 ASSKKSGSYEQY
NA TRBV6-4 ASSDSAGGGDTQY
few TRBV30 AWSGGGYEQY
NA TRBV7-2 ASSLAGPENEQF
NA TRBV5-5 ASSPLIISYEQY
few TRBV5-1 ASSLEGLGKPQH
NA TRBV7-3 ASSLRATREHQPQH
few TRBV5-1 ASSSLGESTQY
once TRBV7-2 ASSRVQGTETQY
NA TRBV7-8 ASSPRLAVEQY
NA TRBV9 ASNSGGTGELF
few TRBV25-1 ASSEQGSYEQY
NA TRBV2 ASSPLAGGNEQY
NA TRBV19 ASSIGHSGGSQPQH
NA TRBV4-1 ASSQGSLSPYEQY
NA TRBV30 AWTAYNEQF
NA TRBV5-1 ASSPGQGSTGELF
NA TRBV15 ATSASRESGNTIY
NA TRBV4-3 ASSQGSLEQY
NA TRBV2 ASRKTGTLGEKLF
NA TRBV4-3 ASSQVRVGTDTQY
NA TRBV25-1 ASSESLGDNSPLH
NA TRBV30 AWSGSETQY
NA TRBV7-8 ASGTGDTYEQY
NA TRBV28 ASSYRGQALGEQY
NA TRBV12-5 ASGLSSYSETQY
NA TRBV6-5 ASSYSTSGRSEQY
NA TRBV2 ASSEARDHCF
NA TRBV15 ATSQGGGLGTPLYNEQF
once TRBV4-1 ASSRIAGSSYEQY
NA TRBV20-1 SARLAGEQY
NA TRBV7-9 ASSLEDWQAYEQY
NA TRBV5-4 ASSPTPDGYEQY
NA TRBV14 ASSQKRLAGQETQY
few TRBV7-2 ASNQGVGTAEAF
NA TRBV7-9 ASSEDRDPYSSYNEQF
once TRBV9 ASSPGVAGVYEQY